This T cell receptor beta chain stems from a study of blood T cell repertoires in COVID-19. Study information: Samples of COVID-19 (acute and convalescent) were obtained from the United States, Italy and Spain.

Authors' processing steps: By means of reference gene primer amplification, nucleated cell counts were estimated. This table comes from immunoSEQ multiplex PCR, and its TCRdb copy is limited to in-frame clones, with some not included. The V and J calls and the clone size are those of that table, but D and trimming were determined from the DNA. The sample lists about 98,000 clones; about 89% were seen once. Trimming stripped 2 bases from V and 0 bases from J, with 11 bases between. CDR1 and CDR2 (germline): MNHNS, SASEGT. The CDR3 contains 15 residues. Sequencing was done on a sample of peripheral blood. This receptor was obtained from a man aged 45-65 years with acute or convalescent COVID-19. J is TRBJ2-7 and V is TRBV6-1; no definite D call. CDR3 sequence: CASSETASFSYEQYF. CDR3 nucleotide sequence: TGTGCCAGCAGTGAAACAGCTTCCTTCTCCTACGAGCAGTACTTC.